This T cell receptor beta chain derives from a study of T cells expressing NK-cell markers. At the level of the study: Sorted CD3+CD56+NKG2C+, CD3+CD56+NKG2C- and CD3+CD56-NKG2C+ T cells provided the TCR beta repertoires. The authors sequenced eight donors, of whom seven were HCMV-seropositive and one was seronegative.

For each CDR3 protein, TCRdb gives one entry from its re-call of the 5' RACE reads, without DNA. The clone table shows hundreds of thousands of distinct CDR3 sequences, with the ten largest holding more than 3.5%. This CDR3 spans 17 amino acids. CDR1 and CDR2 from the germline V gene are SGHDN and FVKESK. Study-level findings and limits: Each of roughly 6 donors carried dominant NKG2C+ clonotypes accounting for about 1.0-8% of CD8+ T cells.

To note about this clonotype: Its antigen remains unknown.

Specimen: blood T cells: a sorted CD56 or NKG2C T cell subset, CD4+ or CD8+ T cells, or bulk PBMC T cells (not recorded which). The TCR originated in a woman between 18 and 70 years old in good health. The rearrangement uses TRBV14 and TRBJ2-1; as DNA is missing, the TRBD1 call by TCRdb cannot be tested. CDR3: CASSLTGAVGSYNEQFF. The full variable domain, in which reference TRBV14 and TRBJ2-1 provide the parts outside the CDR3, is EAGVTQFPSHSVIEKGQTVTLRCDPISGHDNLYWYRRVMGKEIKFLLHFVKESKQDESGMPNNRFLAERTGGTYSTLKVQPAELEDSGVYFCASSLTGAVGSYNEQFFGPGTRLTVL.